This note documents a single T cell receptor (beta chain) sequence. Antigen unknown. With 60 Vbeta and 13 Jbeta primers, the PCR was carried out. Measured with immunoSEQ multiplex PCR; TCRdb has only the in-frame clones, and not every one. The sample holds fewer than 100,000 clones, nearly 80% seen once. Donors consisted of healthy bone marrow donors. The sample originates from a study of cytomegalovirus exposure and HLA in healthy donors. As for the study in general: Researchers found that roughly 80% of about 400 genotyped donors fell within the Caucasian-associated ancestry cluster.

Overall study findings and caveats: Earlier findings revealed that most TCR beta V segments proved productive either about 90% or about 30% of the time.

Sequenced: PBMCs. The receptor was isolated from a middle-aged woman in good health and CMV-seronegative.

The CDR3 loop reads CASSWAGVSYEQFF. The CDR3 coding sequence is TGTGCCAGCAGCTGGGCCGGGGTCTCGTATGAGCAGTTCTTC. The chain combines TRBV5-4 with TRBJ2-1; TRBD2 is a possible D gene (5 bases). Germline CDR1 and CDR2: SGHNT and YYREEE (reference sequence). V shed 3 bases and J shed 8 bases, with 15 bases lying between them. The CDR3 length is 14 residues.